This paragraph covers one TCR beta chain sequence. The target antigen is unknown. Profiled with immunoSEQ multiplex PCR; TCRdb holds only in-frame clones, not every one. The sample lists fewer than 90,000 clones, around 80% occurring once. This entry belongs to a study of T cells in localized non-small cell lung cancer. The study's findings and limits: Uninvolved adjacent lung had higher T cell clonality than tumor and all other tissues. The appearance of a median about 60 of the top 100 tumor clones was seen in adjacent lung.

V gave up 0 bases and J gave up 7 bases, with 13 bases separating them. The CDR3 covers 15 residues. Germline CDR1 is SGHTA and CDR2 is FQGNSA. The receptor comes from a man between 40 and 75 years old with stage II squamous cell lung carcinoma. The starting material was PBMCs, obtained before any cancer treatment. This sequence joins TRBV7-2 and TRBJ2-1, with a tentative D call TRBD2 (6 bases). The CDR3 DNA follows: TGTGCCAGCAGCTTAGCTGGGGGGTTTAGAAATGAGCAGTTCTTC. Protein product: CASSLAGGFRNEQFF.